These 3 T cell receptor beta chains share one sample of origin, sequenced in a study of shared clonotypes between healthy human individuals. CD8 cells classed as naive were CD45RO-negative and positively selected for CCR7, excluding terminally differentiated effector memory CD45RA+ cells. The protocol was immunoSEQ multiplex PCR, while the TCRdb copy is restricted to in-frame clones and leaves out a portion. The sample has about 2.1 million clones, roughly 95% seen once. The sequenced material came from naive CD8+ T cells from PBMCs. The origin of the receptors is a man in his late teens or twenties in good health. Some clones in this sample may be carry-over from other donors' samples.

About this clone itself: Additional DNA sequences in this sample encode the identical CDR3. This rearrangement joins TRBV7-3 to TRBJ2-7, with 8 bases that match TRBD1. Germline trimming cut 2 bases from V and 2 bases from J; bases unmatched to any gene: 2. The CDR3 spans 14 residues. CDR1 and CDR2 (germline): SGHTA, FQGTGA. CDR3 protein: CASSLAGGAYEQYF. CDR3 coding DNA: TGTGCCAGCAGCTTAGCAGGGGGCGCCTACGAGCAGTACTTC. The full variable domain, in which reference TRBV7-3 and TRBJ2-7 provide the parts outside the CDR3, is GAGVSQTPSNKVTEKGKYVELRCDPISGHTALYWYRQSLGQGPEFLIYFQGTGAADDSGLPNDRFFAVRPEGSVSTLKIQRTERGDSAVYLCASSLAGGAYEQYFGPGTRLTVT.

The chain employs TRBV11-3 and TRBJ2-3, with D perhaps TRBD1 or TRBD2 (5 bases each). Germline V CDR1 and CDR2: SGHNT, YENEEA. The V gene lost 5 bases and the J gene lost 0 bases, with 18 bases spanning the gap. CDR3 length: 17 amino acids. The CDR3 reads CASSPSHRTESTDTQYF. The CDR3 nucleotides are TGTGCCAGCAGCCCTAGCCACAGGACGGAGAGCACAGATACGCAGTATTTT.

DNA of the CDR3: TGCGCCAGCAGATGGGGGTTAATGCAGGGGTCTGAAGCTTTCTTT. Translating it yields CASRWGLMQGSEAFF. The V gene is TRBV5-1, the J gene TRBJ1-1; possibly TRBD1 for D (6 bases). V shed 5 bases and J shed 6 bases, with 20 bases lying between them. The CDR3 length is 15 residues. CDR1 and CDR2 (germline): SGHRS, YFSETQ.